What follows are 21 T cell receptor beta chains derived from one specimen sequenced in a study of blood T cell repertoires in COVID-19. Method: immunoSEQ multiplex PCR; TCRdb's copy keeps in-frame clones and lacks some. The repertoire holds around 100,000 clones, with about 90% as singletons. The sample comprised peripheral blood. These TCRs come from a man between 45 and 60 years old with acute or convalescent COVID-19.

This clone was counted once. The chain joins TRBV19 to TRBJ1-5; no clear D. CDR1 is LNHDA and CDR2 is SQIVND in the germline V gene (reference sequence). The CDR3 runs 16 residues. Between the trimmed V and J ends, which lost 7 bases and 3 bases, there was a span of 19 bases. As DNA, the CDR3 is TGTGCCAGTAAGGATCGGCCGGGTTGGGTCAATCAGCCCCAGCATTTT. This encodes CASKDRPGWVNQPQHF.

This chain connects TRBV27 to TRBJ1-5, with D tentatively TRBD1 (6 bases). The CDR3 length is 14 residues. V lost 6 bases, J lost 3 bases, and 12 bases lay in between. Germline lookup yields CDR1 MNHEY and CDR2 SMNVEV (reference sequence). The CDR3 loop is CASRKDSPNQPQHF. DNA for the CDR3: TGTGCCAGCAGAAAGGACAGTCCCAATCAGCCCCAGCATTTT.

The V and J genes are TRBV5-4 and TRBJ2-1, with 9 bases lining up with TRBD1. V trimming: 0 bases; J trimming: 14 bases; junction bases outside the gene matches: 9. CDR1 and CDR2 from the germline V gene are SGHNT and YYREEE (reference sequence). This CDR3 has 14 amino acids. CDR3 nucleotide sequence: TGTGCCAGCAGCTTGGGCTCACAGGGGGCTATTAAGTTCTTC. Translating gives CASSLGSQGAIKFF.

Here the CDR3 DNA reads TGTGCCAGCAGTTTACCTAACCGGGACAGGGGCACAGATACGCAGTATTTT. The encoded protein is CASSLPNRDRGTDTQYF. The chain uses TRBV7-8 and TRBJ2-3; TRBD1 aligns across 9 bases. Trimming took 6 bases from V and 1 from J; bases not matched to a gene: 11. This CDR3 spans 17 amino acids. Germline CDR1 reads SGHVS; CDR2 reads FQNEAQ.

The chain is built from TRBV5-1 and TRBJ2-3; D possibly corresponds to TRBD2 (5 bases). Germline V lookup: CDR1 SGHRS, CDR2 YFSETQ. The CDR3 sequence is 15 residues long. Trimming pared 6 bases from V and 2 bases from J, leaving 16 bases between. CDR3 nucleotide sequence: TGCGCCAGCACCCCTCGAAGCGGTTTCACAGATACGCAGTATTTT. It translates to CASTPRSGFTDTQYF.

This chain links TRBV7-2 with TRBJ1-2, with D possibly matching TRBD1 (6 bases). Germline assignment: CDR1 SGHTA and CDR2 FQGNSA. The CDR3 extends over 15 amino acids. The V end was cut by 1 base, the J end by 2 bases, with 11 bases between. The CDR3 spells CASSLGGGTNYGYTF. The CDR3 bases are TGTGCCAGCAGCTTAGGGGGGGGCACAAACTATGGCTACACCTTC.

The rearrangement joins TRBV5-1 to TRBJ1-1; D possibly corresponds to TRBD1 (5 bases). The V and J ends lost 0 bases and 0 bases respectively, with 9 bases between them. CDR1 is SGHRS and CDR2 is YFSETQ in the germline V gene. This CDR3 contains 15 residues. In DNA, the CDR3 is TGCGCCAGCAGCTTGGCAGGGAATGTGAACACTGAAGCTTTCTTT. The encoded protein is CASSLAGNVNTEAFF.

The V call is TRBV4-2, the J call TRBJ2-7; D is perhaps TRBD1 (5 bases). The ends were cut back, 2 bases at V and 0 bases at J, with 8 bases in the middle. The CDR3 consists of 14 residues. The germline V gene has CDR1 LGHNA and CDR2 YNFKEQ. The CDR3 loop is CASSQWGSSYEQYF. In DNA form, the CDR3 reads TGTGCCAGCAGCCAATGGGGCAGCTCCTACGAGCAGTACTTC.

This chain links TRBV18 with TRBJ2-4; D is possibly TRBD1 (5 bases). Deletions cut 6 bases from V and 0 bases from J, with 9 bases between. The CDR3 is made up of 14 amino acids. The germline V gene has CDR1 KGHSH and CDR2 LQKENI. The CDR3 spells CASSGLVAKNIQYF. CDR3 bases: TGTGCCAGCTCGGGGCTCGTAGCCAAAAACATTCAGTACTTC. The whole variable domain, remainder taken from reference TRBV18 and TRBJ2-4, is NAGVMQNPRHLVRRRGQEARLRCSPMKGHSHVYWYRQLPEEGLKFMVYLQKENIIDESGMPKERFSAEFPKEGPSILRIQQVVRGDSAAYFCASSGLVAKNIQYFGAGTRLSVL.

The chain is built from TRBV5-1 and TRBJ1-6; D call uncertain. The CDR3 totals 16 residues. Germline V gene data show CDR1 as SGHRS and CDR2 as YFSETQ. Trimming pared 4 bases from V and 5 bases from J, leaving 16 bases between. The CDR3 here is CASSPGLPANNSPLHF. The CDR3, as DNA: TGCGCCAGCAGCCCTGGGCTTCCTGCCAATAATTCACCCCTCCACTTT.

The rearrangement joins TRBV18 to TRBJ2-5; the D gene is possibly TRBD1 (5 bases). The germline gives CDR1 KGHSH, CDR2 LQKENI. V was pared by 1 base and J by 5 bases, with 11 bases between. The CDR3 runs to 14 residues. CDR3 region: CASSPLGASETQYF. The CDR3 coding sequence is TGTGCCAGCTCACCACTAGGGGCTAGTGAGACCCAGTACTTC.

The chain employs TRBV24-1 and TRBJ2-2; perhaps TRBD1 as D (5 bases). The germline V gene has CDR1 KGHDR and CDR2 SFDVKD. V lost 8 bases, J lost 2 bases, and 11 bases lay in between. This CDR3 comprises 14 residues. The CDR3 protein is CATTGQGNTGELFF. CDR3 sequence (DNA): TGTGCCACCACGGGCCAGGGTAACACCGGGGAGCTGTTTTTT.

This clone is a singleton in its sample. This chain connects TRBV6-5 to TRBJ1-1, with a weak D call TRBD1 (6 bases). CDR3 length equals 13 residues. Germline V lookup: CDR1 MNHEY, CDR2 SVGAGI. Between the trimmed V and J ends, which lost 5 bases and 4 bases, there was a span of 11 bases. As DNA, the CDR3 is TGTGCCAGCAGTCTGGGGGCGGGCACTGAAGCTTTCTTT. Translation gives CASSLGAGTEAFF.

This chain uses TRBV11-2 with TRBJ2-7, with 7 bases aligning to TRBD1. The CDR3 covers 13 residues. Germline V gives CDR1 SGHAT, CDR2 FQNNGV. Trimming at V came to 4 bases and at J to 6 bases, leaving 6 bases not matched to a gene. The CDR3 spells CASSWTGSGEQYF. As DNA, the CDR3 is TGTGCCAGCAGCTGGACAGGCTCGGGCGAGCAGTACTTC.

This sequence joins TRBV7-2 and TRBJ1-5; 10 bases are shared with TRBD1. Germline V gene sequence: CDR1 SGHTA, CDR2 FQGNSA. Trimming removed 5 bases from V and 1 base from J; junction bases left unmatched: 5. There are 16 residues in the CDR3. CDR3 DNA sequence: TGTGCCAGCAGCAGACAGGGGGCATCGAGCAATCAGCCCCAGCATTTT. The encoded protein is CASSRQGASSNQPQHF. The full variable domain, its missing parts supplied by reference TRBV7-2 and TRBJ1-5, is GAGVSQSPSNKVTEKGKDVELRCDPISGHTALYWYRQSLGQGLEFLIYFQGNSAPDKSGLPSDRFSAERTGGSVSTLTIQRTQQEDSAVYLCASSRQGASSNQPQHFGDGTRLSIL.

J is TRBJ1-4 and V is TRBV7-6, with D perhaps matching TRBD1 (6 bases). CDR1 and CDR2 from the germline V gene are SGHVS and FNYEAQ. The CDR3 runs 17 residues. V lost 0 bases, J lost 3 bases, and 14 bases lay in between. The CDR3 DNA reads as TGTGCCAGCAGCTTAGCTCCCGGGGGGGCCGCTAATGAAAAACTGTTTTTT. Translation: CASSLAPGGAANEKLFF. Variable domain in full (rest from reference TRBV7-6 and TRBJ1-4): GAGVSQSPRYKVTKRGQDVALRCDPISGHVSLYWYRQALGQGPEFLTYFNYEAQQDKSGLPNDRFSAERPEGSISTLTIQRTEQRDSAMYRCASSLAPGGAANEKLFFGSGTQLSVL.

J is TRBJ1-3 and V is TRBV20-1; TRBD1 is a possible D gene (5 bases). Deletions cut 3 bases from V and 8 bases from J, with 23 bases between. The CDR3 covers 16 residues. Germline-derived CDR1 and CDR2 are DFQATT and SNEGSKA (reference sequence). The CDR3 DNA is TGCAGTGCTAGTTTGCGTCTCGGCAGGGAATTTGACACCATATATTTT. It encodes CSASLRLGREFDTIYF.

With respect to this clone: Other DNA sequences in this specimen translate into the identical CDR3. The gene calls are TRBV19 and TRBJ1-5; D perhaps matches TRBD1 (6 bases). Trimming pared 6 bases from V and 7 bases from J, leaving 16 bases between. CDR1 and CDR2 from the germline V gene are LNHDA and SQIVND (reference sequence). The CDR3 runs 14 residues. DNA for the CDR3: TGTGCCAGTAGCCTACAGGGTTTAGGCCAGCCCCAGCATTTT. It translates to CASSLQGLGQPQHF.

The chain carries TRBV9 and TRBJ2-1; D uncertain. CDR3 length equals 15 residues. Between the trimmed V and J ends, which lost 4 bases and 0 bases, there was a span of 11 bases. Looked up from germline, CDR1 is SGDLS and CDR2 is YYNGEE. The CDR3 here is CASSLESSSYNEQFF. CDR3 nucleotides: TGTGCCAGCAGCCTAGAGTCGAGCTCCTACAATGAGCAGTTCTTC.

The count of this clone is one. The CDR3 DNA sequence: TGCGCCAGCAGCTCCACCACTACTGGCTATGGCTACACCTTC. Encoded protein: CASSSTTTGYGYTF. The chain joins TRBV5-1 to TRBJ1-2, with D unclear. V dropped 3 bases and J dropped 4 bases, with 13 bases sitting between them. The CDR3 spans 14 residues. From germline, CDR1 is SGHRS and CDR2 YFSETQ.

The rearrangement links TRBV6-6 to TRBJ1-2; 8 bases map to TRBD1. V gave up 5 bases and J gave up 3 bases; unmatched junction bases: 11. The CDR3 runs 16 residues. Germline V gene lookup returns CDR1 MNHNY and CDR2 SVGAGI (reference sequence). The CDR3 sequence: CASSRNQGALDYGYTF. CDR3 DNA sequence: TGTGCCAGCAGTCGTAACCAGGGGGCGCTGGACTATGGCTACACCTTC.